The present TCR beta chain was sequenced within a study of blood T cell repertoires in COVID-19. Study summary: Italy, Spain and the United States were the sources of the convalescent and acute COVID-19 samples. From T cells, B-cell-depleted T cells, or PBMCs came the material, which was cDNA or gDNA.

TCRdb's table, derived via immunoSEQ multiplex PCR, lists solely in-frame clones and lacks some. The data hold roughly 150,000 clones, with 70% to 90% observed a single time. Sequenced material: peripheral blood. This clonotype was obtained from a man in his fifties or sixties with acute or convalescent COVID-19.

CDR3 residues: CASSSFGTGKETQYF. CDR3 DNA sequence: TGCGCCAGCAGCTCCTTCGGGACAGGGAAAGAGACCCAGTACTTC. The chain has TRBV5-1 and TRBJ2-5; 9 bases match TRBD1. Germline loops: CDR1 SGHRS, CDR2 YFSETQ. The CDR3 spans 15 residues. The J segment lost 3 bases and the V segment lost 3 bases, leaving 6 bases of the junction unmatched.